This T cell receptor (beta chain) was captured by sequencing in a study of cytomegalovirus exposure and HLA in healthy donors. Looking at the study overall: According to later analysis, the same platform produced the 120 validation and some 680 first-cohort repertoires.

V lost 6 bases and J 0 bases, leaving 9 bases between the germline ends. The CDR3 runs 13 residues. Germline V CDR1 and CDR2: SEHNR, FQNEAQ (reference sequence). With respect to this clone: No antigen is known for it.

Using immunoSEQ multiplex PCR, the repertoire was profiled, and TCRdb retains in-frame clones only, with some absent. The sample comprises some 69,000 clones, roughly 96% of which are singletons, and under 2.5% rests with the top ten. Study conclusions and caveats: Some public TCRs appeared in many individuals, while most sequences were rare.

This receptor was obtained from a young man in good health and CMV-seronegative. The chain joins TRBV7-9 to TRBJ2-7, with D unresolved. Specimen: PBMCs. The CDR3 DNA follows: TGTGCCAGCAGGGTGGAGAGCTCCTACGAGCAGTACTTC. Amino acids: CASRVESSYEQYF.